The present entry profiles one T cell receptor (beta chain) with its context. It has no known antigen specificity. No base quality values were provided; no much bigger clone lies one nucleotide off. The germline V gene gives CDR1 as SGHRS and CDR2 as YFSETQ. Deletion took 4 bases off V and 5 bases off J, with a span of 18 bases between the germline ends. From its cysteine to its phenylalanine, the CDR3 spans 15 amino acids. The read is trimmed to its CDR3 DNA, 45 bases read in frame from base 1. The sample belongs to a study of CD4 T cells in relation to SARS-CoV-2 and coronaviruses listed by TCRdb under 2021. About the study as a whole: In the ViraFEST assay, PBMCs were cultured with antigen for nine to ten days, after which TCR beta CDR3s were sequenced to identify clonal expansions specific to the antigen. Patient-derived lymphoblastoid cell lines were used to map the HLA restriction of shared crossreactive spike epitopes. An HIV-1 Nef peptide pool or a culture without peptide was used as the negative reference condition. A different TCR-beta assay, based on Illumina, was used to sequence expansion assays from other donors in the study. Memory CD4+ T cell crossreactivity between SARS-CoV-2 and common cold coronavirus spike proteins was assessed at the TCR clonotype level in the study. The Adaptive Biotechnologies TCR-sequencing kit was used to sequence samples from a few pre-COVID donors and the naive versus memory experiments, while other data came from Illumina-based sequencing. General study outcomes and caveats: Crossreactivity analysis centred on spike protein, so crossreactivity against other viral proteins was not assessed. In roughly 65% of donors, memory CD4+ clonotypes turned up that crossrecognized SARS-CoV-2 and at least one common cold coronavirus spike. Compared with monoreactive clones, crossreactive clones had significantly weaker SARS-CoV-2-driven expansion, a result consistent with antigenic imprinting. Because no donor provided both pre-pandemic and post-infection samples, tracing the source of pre-existing responses was limited. The study was constrained by small numbers of patients and of tested TCRs.

Preparation of the library involved the immunoSEQ multiplex PCR assay. On the authors' methods: During preprocessing, nonproductive sequences were discarded, as were any CDR3s that did not begin with C, did not end with F or W, or were shorter than 7 amino acids. Antigen-specific clonotypes were called with the MANAFEST web app on the basis of expansion relative to the reference and to other culture wells. A clone counted as positive if significantly expanded in 2 of 3 replicate wells versus the reference culture at FDR below 0.05. To be called positive, a clone also had to show significant expansion compared with every other tandem well and an odds ratio greater than 5. Pairwise Levenshtein distance, computed with the stringdist R package after three terminal residues were trimmed from each end, was used as the measure of CDR3 homology. Not all clones reach the TCRdb copy of this immuneACCESS table, which keeps in-frame sequences only. Checked studies attribute under half of the gap to unresolved V genes and leave the rest unexplained. The DNA was the basis for D and trimming; V, J and clone size are from that table. Present in this sample are about 26,000 clones, roughly 66% of which were seen just once. About 22% of the sample rests with the top ten.

CD4+ T cells from unexposed donors were collected before the COVID-19 pandemic (2011-2018). The EasySep CD4+ T cell isolation kit was used to isolate CD4+ T cells once the cultures had run for about 10 days. Unexposed donor CD4+ T cells were tested for reactivity to SARS-CoV-2 S and N and four common cold coronavirus spike pools, as cell number allowed. Each well received millions of PBMCs, cultured in IMDM supplemented with approximately 5.3% human AB serum and roughly 10 IU/ml IL-2. Half of the culture medium was replaced with fresh IL-2-containing medium on days 3 and 7. In general, every peptide culture condition was set up in three replicate wells. The leukapheresis product for the unexposed donors was obtained through commercial purchase. PBMCs were isolated from leukapheresis product or whole blood by Ficoll-Paque PLUS gradient centrifugation. PBMCs were either cryopreserved at -140°C or used fresh in the expansion assay. The QIAamp Micro DNA Kit was used to extract genomic DNA from the CD4+ T cells.

The origin of this receptor is a human donor in good health. The chain was built from TRBV5-1 and TRBJ2-5, with the D gene too uncertain to name. The source material was CD4+ T cells from PBMCs, cultured in vitro. CDR3 loop: CASSPTIGRAETQYF. The sequenced DNA: TGCGCCAGCAGCCCTACAATTGGCAGAGCCGAGACCCAGTACTTC.